The present T cell receptor (beta chain) was sequenced within a study of T cell responses to AZD1222 COVID-19 vaccine. Study-level results: Sampled repertoires all dated from after the peak T cell response. White British ancestry dominated among donors, who included more females, and clonal diversity was possibly underestimated. Just 5 to 7 people given AZD1222 tested seropositive at baseline.

This clone showed up just once. The antigen is undetermined. Additional DNA sequences in this sample encode the identical CDR3. The repertoire was sequenced with immunoSEQ multiplex PCR; TCRdb's copy has only in-frame clones and lacks some. Of roughly 100,000 clones listed, around 89% are singletons. Trimming stripped 0 bases from V and 2 bases from J, with 8 bases between. The germline V gene has CDR1 GTSNPN and CDR2 SVGIG (reference sequence). The CDR3 is 13 amino acids. Material: peripheral blood, obtained on day 0 of AZD1222 vaccination. This chain links TRBV30 with TRBJ2-7, with no clear D. This clonotype was obtained from an adult in good health. The CDR3 is CAWSVGPPYEQYF. The CDR3 DNA reads as TGTGCCTGGAGTGTTGGGCCCCCCTACGAGCAGTACTTC.